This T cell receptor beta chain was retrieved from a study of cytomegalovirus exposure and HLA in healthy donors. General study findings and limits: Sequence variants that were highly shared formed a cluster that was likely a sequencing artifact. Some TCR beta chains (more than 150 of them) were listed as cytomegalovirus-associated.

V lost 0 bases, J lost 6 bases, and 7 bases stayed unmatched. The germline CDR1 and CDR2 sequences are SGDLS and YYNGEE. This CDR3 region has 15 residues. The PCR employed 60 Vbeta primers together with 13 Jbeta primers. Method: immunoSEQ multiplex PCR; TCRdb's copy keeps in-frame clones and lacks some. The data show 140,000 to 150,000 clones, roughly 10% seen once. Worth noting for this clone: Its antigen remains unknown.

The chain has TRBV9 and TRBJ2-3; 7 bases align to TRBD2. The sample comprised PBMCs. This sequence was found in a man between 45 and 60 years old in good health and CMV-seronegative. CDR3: CASSVVGLGWDTQYF. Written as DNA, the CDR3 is TGTGCCAGCAGCGTAGTCGGACTAGGGTGGGATACGCAGTATTTT.